This T cell receptor (beta chain) was obtained from a study of breast tumors, draining lymph nodes, adjacent tissues. TCRdb reprocessed the multiplex PCR reads with MiXCR, giving one entry per CDR3 protein. The table shows about 180,000 distinct CDR3 sequences, with roughly 30% occurring only once. The V and J ends lost 4 bases and 5 bases respectively, with 12 bases between them. Germline lookup yields CDR1 SGHTA and CDR2 FQGTGA. The CDR3 consists of 15 residues. The study, taken as a whole, reports: Tumor repertoires ranked between lymph nodes and nontumor tissue in diversity, with V and J gene preferences. Most tumor T cells seemingly derive from lymph node, then expand in tumor.

Samples came from axillary lymph nodes draining the breast cancer. About this clonotype itself: No antigen is known for it.

V usage is TRBV7-3 and J usage is TRBJ1-6; perhaps TRBD1 as D (5 bases). The clonotype comes from a female donor with breast cancer. Some clones in this sample may be carry-over from other donors' samples. Sequenced material: axillary lymph node tissue. The CDR3 region is CASSSARGDNSPLHF. DNA of the CDR3: TGTGCCAGCAGCTCCGCCAGAGGGGATAATTCACCCCTCCACTTT. Full variable domain (outside the CDR3, taken from reference TRBV7-3 and TRBJ1-6): GAGVSQTPSNKVTEKGKYVELRCDPISGHTALYWYRQSLGQGPEFLIYFQGTGAADDSGLPNDRFFAVRPEGSVSTLKIQRTERGDSAVYLCASSSARGDNSPLHFGNGTRLTVT.